What follows are 6 T cell receptor beta chains derived from one specimen sequenced in a study of cytomegalovirus exposure and HLA in healthy donors. A multiplex PCR was run with 60 Vbeta primers and 13 Jbeta primers. The method was immunoSEQ multiplex PCR; TCRdb's version includes in-frame clones alone and lacks a portion of them. This table has about 170,000 clones, less than 85% appearing once. Sequencing used PBMCs. These receptors all stem from a boy under 10 years old in good health and CMV-seronegative.

The rearrangement links TRBV5-1 to TRBJ2-2; TRBD2 aligns across 8 bases. Looked up from germline, CDR1 is SGHRS and CDR2 is YFSETQ. The V segment lost 7 bases and the J segment 6 bases; nucleotides outside the gene matches: 14. The CDR3 is 16 amino acids. The CDR3 DNA reads as TGCGCCAGCCGGATACCGGGACTAGAAGTATCCGGGGAGCTGTTTTTT. Translation: CASRIPGLEVSGELFF. The full variable domain, in which reference TRBV5-1 and TRBJ2-2 provide the parts outside the CDR3, is KAGVTQTPRYLIKTRGQQVTLSCSPISGHRSVSWYQQTPGQGLQFLFEYFSETQRNKGNFPGRFSGRQFSNSRSEMNVSTLELGDSALYLCASRIPGLEVSGELFFGEGSRLTVL.

The chain has TRBV5-6 and TRBJ2-3; D is uncertain. CDR3 length: 14 amino acids. The V end was cut by 0 bases, the J end by 6 bases, with 11 bases between. CDR1 and CDR2 from the germline V gene are SGHDT and YYEEEE. Here the CDR3 reads CASSLVPAADTQYF. Written as DNA, the CDR3 is TGTGCCAGCAGCTTGGTGCCGGCGGCGGATACGCAGTATTTT. The entire variable domain, with the rest obtained from reference TRBV5-6 and TRBJ2-3, is as follows: DAGVTQSPTHLIKTRGQQVTLRCSPKSGHDTVSWYQQALGQGPQFIFQYYEEEERQRGNFPDRFSGHQFPNYSSELNVNALLLGDSALYLCASSLVPAADTQYFGPGTRLTVL.

This clone was observed a single time. DNA of the CDR3: TGTGCCAGCAGCCCCGGGTCCCTCGGCTACACCTTC. It translates to CASSPGSLGYTF. The chain couples TRBV11-2 to TRBJ1-2; D not certain. CDR3 size: 12 residues. V shed 5 bases and J shed 8 bases, with 12 bases lying between them. Germline V gene sequence: CDR1 SGHAT, CDR2 FQNNGV.

The rearrangement links TRBV4-1 to TRBJ1-5, with D unclear. Trimming stripped 1 base from V and 11 bases from J, with 18 bases between. Germline V gene lookup returns CDR1 MGHRA and CDR2 YSYEKL. This CDR3 comprises 15 residues. The CDR3 DNA reads TGCGCCAGCAGCCAAGCCCGGCAGGCCCCCGGCGCCCAGCATTTT. It translates to CASSQARQAPGAQHF.

The rearrangement joins TRBV6-6 to TRBJ1-4, with 7 bases fitting TRBD1. The CDR3 totals 13 residues. Germline values: CDR1 MNHNY, CDR2 SVGAGI (reference sequence). Unmatched junction bases numbered 5, after V lost 6 bases and J lost 7 bases. The CDR3 region is CASRTGKSEKLFF. CDR3 bases: TGTGCCAGCAGGACAGGGAAATCTGAAAAACTGTTTTTT.

The chain couples TRBV9 to TRBJ2-3; D call uncertain. The CDR3 totals 15 residues. CDR1 SGDLS and CDR2 YYNGEE come from the germline V gene. V lost 0 bases, J lost 0 bases, and 8 bases lay in between. CDR3 loop: CASSVDDLSTDTQYF. The CDR3 bases are TGTGCCAGCAGCGTAGACGATCTAAGCACAGATACGCAGTATTTT. The whole variable domain, remainder taken from reference TRBV9 and TRBJ2-3, is DSGVTQTPKHLITATGQRVTLRCSPRSGDLSVYWYQQSLDQGLQFLIQYYNGEERAKGNILERFSAQQFPDLHSELNLSSLELGDSALYFCASSVDDLSTDTQYFGPGTRLTVL.